This TCR beta chain stems from a study of OX40 agonist ivuxolimab in advanced cancers. Overall study: Patients were dosed with the agonistic anti-OX40 (CD134) antibody ivuxolimab. Dosing consisted of intravenous ivuxolimab at 0.01 to 10 mg/kg every 2 weeks. Subjects had a mean age of roughly 60 years, with a range of 23 to 79; almost 85% were male.

In this sample, this clone turned up a few times. Repertoires were generated with immunoSEQ multiplex PCR, while TCRdb's copy carries only in-frame clones and drops some. The sample shows about 83,000 clones, 70% to 85% of them seen only once. The sequenced sample was CD4+ or CD8+ T cells sorted from blood, obtained in a trial of the OX40 agonist ivuxolimab. The sequence was obtained from an adult with an advanced solid tumor such as melanoma, head and neck, liver or kidney cancer.

Here the CDR3 reads CASTLSGSSYNEQFF. The DNA for the CDR3 is TGTGCCAGCACCCTCAGCGGAAGCTCCTACAATGAGCAGTTCTTC. The rearrangement joins TRBV5-8 to TRBJ2-1; maybe TRBD2 (5 bases). V lost 6 bases and J 0 bases, leaving 13 bases between the germline ends. CDR3 size: 15 residues. Germline V gene data show CDR1 as SGHTS and CDR2 as YDEGEE.